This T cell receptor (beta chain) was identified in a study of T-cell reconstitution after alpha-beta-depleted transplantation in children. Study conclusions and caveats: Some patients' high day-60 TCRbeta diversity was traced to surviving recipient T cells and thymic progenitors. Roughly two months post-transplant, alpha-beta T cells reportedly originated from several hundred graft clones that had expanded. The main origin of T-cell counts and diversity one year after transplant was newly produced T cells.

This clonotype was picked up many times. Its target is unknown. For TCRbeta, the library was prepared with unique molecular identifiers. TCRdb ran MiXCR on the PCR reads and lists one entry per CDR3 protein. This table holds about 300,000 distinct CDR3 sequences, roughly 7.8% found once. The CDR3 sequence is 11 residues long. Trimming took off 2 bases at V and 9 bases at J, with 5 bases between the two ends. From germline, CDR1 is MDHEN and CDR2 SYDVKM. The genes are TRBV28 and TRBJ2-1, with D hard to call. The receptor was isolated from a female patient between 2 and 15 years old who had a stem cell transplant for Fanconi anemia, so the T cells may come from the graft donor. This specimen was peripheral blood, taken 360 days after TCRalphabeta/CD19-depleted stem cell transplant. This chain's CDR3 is CASSLPSEQFF. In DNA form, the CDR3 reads TGTGCCAGCAGTTTACCCAGTGAGCAGTTCTTC.